The 24 T cell receptor beta chains below all came from one sample that was sequenced in a study of OX40 agonist ivuxolimab in advanced cancers. Library construction relied on the immunoSEQ multiplex PCR assay. In TCRdb, the immuneACCESS table is reduced to in-frame sequences with V and J assigned. These tables do not hold every clone; where another copy was compared, an unresolved V gene accounts for under half, and the others remain unexplained. Here the sample has 80,000 or so clones; about 92% occur a single time. 1.5% to 2% of the sample lies in the top ten. The sample was CD4+ or CD8+ T cells sorted from blood, taken in a trial of the OX40 agonist ivuxolimab. Receptors were obtained from an adult with an advanced solid tumor such as melanoma, head and neck, liver or kidney cancer.

This clone was counted between two and nine times. V usage is TRBV11-3 and J usage is TRBJ2-3; 9 nucleotides align to TRBD1. The CDR3 covers 16 residues. The germline V gene encodes CDR1 SGHNT and CDR2 YENEEA. V trimming: 5 bases; J trimming: 3 bases; junction bases outside the gene matches: 9. The CDR3: CASSLRPGQGTDTQYF. CDR3 DNA: TGTGCCAGCAGCCTAAGACCGGGACAGGGAACAGATACGCAGTATTTT.

This clone has just one count. V gene TRBV13 combines with J gene TRBJ2-5; 12 bases agree with TRBD2. The CDR3 is made up of 17 amino acids. Germline CDR1 reads PRHDT; CDR2 reads FYEKMQ (reference sequence). With V trimmed by 4 bases and J by 4 bases, 10 bases remained unmatched. The CDR3 region has the DNA TGTGCCAGCAGCTCCCGGACTAGCGGGACATCGGGAGAGACCCAGTACTTC. It codes for CASSSRTSGTSGETQYF.

V usage is TRBV7-3 and J usage is TRBJ1-1; D call uncertain. The V gene lost 2 bases and the J gene lost 7 bases, with 14 bases spanning the gap. Germline V gene lookup returns CDR1 SGHTA and CDR2 FQGTGA. The CDR3 covers 14 residues. The CDR3, as DNA: TGTGCCAGCAGCTTAGGACCCTCCGCGGGTGAAGCTTTCTTT. Its translation is CASSLGPSAGEAFF.

V is TRBV28 and J is TRBJ1-3; D possibly corresponds to TRBD1 (5 bases). Between the trimmed V and J ends, which lost 6 bases and 4 bases, there was a span of 22 bases. The CDR3 spans 17 residues. In germline, CDR1 is MDHEN, CDR2 SYDVKM. This CDR3 reads CASRPIPQGGKGNTIYF. CDR3 DNA sequence: TGTGCCAGCAGGCCGATCCCCCAGGGAGGTAAAGGAAACACCATATATTTT.

The chain is built from TRBV28 and TRBJ2-6; D is possibly TRBD1 (5 bases). The CDR3 length is 14 residues. Per germline, CDR1 MDHEN and CDR2 SYDVKM. The ends were cut back, 4 bases at V and 5 bases at J, with 9 bases in the middle. The CDR3 DNA reads TGTGCCAGCAGTTCCCGACAGAGGGCCAACGTCCTGACTTTC. This codes for CASSSRQRANVLTF.

V and J are TRBV5-1 and TRBJ2-1, with D uncertain. V shed 5 bases and J shed 0 bases, with 9 bases lying between them. CDR3 size: 14 residues. Germline assignment: CDR1 SGHRS and CDR2 YFSETQ. CDR3 residues: CASSSGNSYNEQFF. CDR3 nucleotide sequence: TGCGCCAGCAGTTCCGGAAACTCCTACAATGAGCAGTTCTTC. Supplemented by reference TRBV5-1 and TRBJ2-1, the full variable domain reads KAGVTQTPRYLIKTRGQQVTLSCSPISGHRSVSWYQQTPGQGLQFLFEYFSETQRNKGNFPGRFSGRQFSNSRSEMNVSTLELGDSALYLCASSSGNSYNEQFFGPGTRLTVL.

This chain links TRBV2 with TRBJ2-2, with a weak D call TRBD1 (6 bases). V was pared by 4 bases and J by 4 bases, with 10 bases between. The CDR3 consists of 14 residues. Germline V gene data show CDR1 as SNHLY and CDR2 as FYNNEI. Here the CDR3 DNA reads TGTGCCAGCAGTGCGGGACAAATCACCGGGGAGCTGTTTTTT. Translated: CASSAGQITGELFF.

This chain connects TRBV4-3 to TRBJ2-3; no clear D gene. CDR3 size: 13 residues. CDR1 and CDR2 from the germline V gene are LGHNA and YSLEER. V was cut by 4 bases and J by 8 bases, with 13 bases left in between. CDR3 sequence (DNA): TGCGCCAGCAGCCCAGAGATCACTTCTACGCAGTATTTT. This encodes CASSPEITSTQYF.

The V and J genes are TRBV13 and TRBJ2-7; 11 nucleotides align to TRBD2. J gave up 7 bases and V 3 bases, and 8 bases lay outside the gene matches. Germline values: CDR1 PRHDT, CDR2 FYEKMQ (reference sequence). CDR3 size: 15 residues. The CDR3 protein is CASSFYSGGVKEQYF. In nucleotides, the CDR3 is TGTGCCAGCAGCTTTTATAGCGGGGGGGTTAAGGAGCAGTACTTC.

This clone was picked up one time. The chain carries TRBV18 and TRBJ2-3, with 10 bases lining up with TRBD1. Losses at the gene ends were 4 bases for V and 3 bases for J; bases not matched to a gene: 7. This CDR3 is 16 amino acids long. Germline CDR1 KGHSH, CDR2 LQKENI. CDR3 DNA sequence: TGTGCCAGCTCACTCCGGGACAGGGGATCGACAGATACGCAGTATTTT. Translated: CASSLRDRGSTDTQYF. The variable domain in full, completed from reference TRBV18 and TRBJ2-3, reads NAGVMQNPRHLVRRRGQEARLRCSPMKGHSHVYWYRQLPEEGLKFMVYLQKENIIDESGMPKERFSAEFPKEGPSILRIQQVVRGDSAAYFCASSLRDRGSTDTQYFGPGTRLTVL.

The chain recombines TRBV29-1 with TRBJ2-3; 8 bases agree with TRBD1. The CDR3 runs 14 residues. Germline V gene sequence: CDR1 SQVTM, CDR2 ANQGSEA. Germline trimming cut 7 bases from V and 6 bases from J; bases unmatched to any gene: 12. In DNA, the CDR3 is TGCAGCGCCCTGGGACAGGCCGAGAGGGATACGCAGTATTTT. Translation gives CSALGQAERDTQYF.

The J gene is TRBJ2-3, the V gene TRBV30; 8 bases agree with TRBD2. Germline V gene data show CDR1 as GTSNPN and CDR2 as SVGIG (reference sequence). The CDR3 covers 15 residues. Germline trimming cut 1 base from V and 0 bases from J; bases unmatched to any gene: 3. CDR3 protein: CAWSAGGGSTDTQYF. The CDR3 DNA follows: TGTGCCTGGAGTGCGGGGGGGGGTAGCACAGATACGCAGTATTTT.

The genes are TRBV9 and TRBJ1-1, with 9 bases that match TRBD1. The trim removed 3 bases at V and 8 bases at J, leaving 8 bases unmatched. The CDR3 extends over 14 amino acids. Germline CDR1 reads SGDLS; CDR2 reads YYNGEE. CDR3 DNA: TGTGCCAGCAGCGCCACCCCGGACAGGGGCGAAGCTTTCTTT. It specifies CASSATPDRGEAFF.

The chain joins TRBV19 to TRBJ1-1; a weak D match, TRBD1 (6 bases). Trimming took off 5 bases at V and 5 bases at J, with 12 bases between the two ends. There are 13 residues in the CDR3. Germline V gives CDR1 LNHDA, CDR2 SQIVND (reference sequence). CDR3 loop: CASSQGQGTEAFF. CDR3 bases: TGTGCCAGTAGTCAGGGCCAGGGGACTGAAGCTTTCTTT.

The J gene is TRBJ2-5, the V gene TRBV18; D is unresolved. This CDR3 spans 13 amino acids. Deletions cut 3 bases from V and 5 bases from J, with 10 bases between. CDR1 KGHSH and CDR2 LQKENI come from the germline V gene. Here the CDR3 reads CASSPRGGETQYF. CDR3 sequence (DNA): TGTGCCAGCTCACCCAGAGGTGGCGAGACCCAGTACTTC.

The chain is built from TRBV9 and TRBJ2-7, with D perhaps matching TRBD1 or TRBD2 (5 bases each). Per germline, CDR1 SGDLS and CDR2 YYNGEE. Trimming took off 4 bases at V and 2 bases at J, with 16 bases between the two ends. This CDR3 has 15 amino acids. CDR3 residues: CASSPSTGRAYEQYF. The DNA for the CDR3 is TGTGCCAGCAGCCCCTCCACGGGGCGAGCCTACGAGCAGTACTTC.

The chain is built from TRBV28 and TRBJ2-5; 11 bases fit TRBD2. The germline V gene has CDR1 MDHEN and CDR2 SYDVKM. Losses at the gene ends were 8 bases for V and 4 bases for J; bases not matched to a gene: 9. The CDR3 consists of 15 residues. Written as DNA, the CDR3 is TGTGCCAGCGGAATAGCGGGGGGGCTGGTAGAGACCCAGTACTTC. This codes for CASGIAGGLVETQYF.

V usage is TRBV28 and J usage is TRBJ1-1; 8 bases map to TRBD1. Germline CDR1 is MDHEN and CDR2 is SYDVKM. V was pared by 4 bases and J by 6 bases, with 10 bases of the junction left unmatched. The CDR3 spans 15 residues. The CDR3: CASSSPTGVVAEAFF. The CDR3 DNA reads TGTGCCAGCAGTTCACCGACAGGGGTAGTCGCTGAAGCTTTCTTT. The whole variable domain, filled in from reference TRBV28 and TRBJ1-1, reads DVKVTQSSRYLVKRTGEKVFLECVQDMDHENMFWYRQDPGLGLRLIYFSYDVKMKEKGDIPEGYSVSREKKERFSLILESASTNQTSMYLCASSSPTGVVAEAFFGQGTRLTVV.

J is TRBJ2-2 and V is TRBV6-5; 10 nucleotides line up with TRBD2. Per the germline V gene, CDR1 is MNHEY and CDR2 is SVGAGI. Losses at the gene ends were 6 bases for V and 5 bases for J; bases not matched to a gene: 6. The CDR3 sequence is 15 residues long. CDR3 coding DNA: TGTGCCAGCAGGAGATTACTAGCGGGGACCGGGGAGCTGTTTTTT. This encodes CASRRLLAGTGELFF.

The gene calls are TRBV5-1 and TRBJ2-7; no definite D call. V lost 3 bases and J lost 3, with 13 bases in between. Germline CDR1 SGHRS, CDR2 YFSETQ. The CDR3 extends over 14 amino acids. CDR3 loop: CASSSQTLDYEQYF. The DNA of the CDR3 is TGCGCCAGCAGCTCCCAAACTCTCGACTACGAGCAGTACTTC.

The chain has TRBV18 and TRBJ2-3, with D tentatively TRBD1 or TRBD2 (5 bases each). V was clipped by 2 bases and J by 2 bases, with 14 bases between them. CDR1 and CDR2 (germline): KGHSH, LQKENI. This CDR3 has 16 residues. The CDR3 DNA is TGTGCCAGCTCACCATCGGGGACGGGTATCACAGATACGCAGTATTTT. It translates to CASSPSGTGITDTQYF. Filled out from reference TRBV18 and TRBJ2-3, the complete variable domain reads NAGVMQNPRHLVRRRGQEARLRCSPMKGHSHVYWYRQLPEEGLKFMVYLQKENIIDESGMPKERFSAEFPKEGPSILRIQQVVRGDSAAYFCASSPSGTGITDTQYFGPGTRLTVL.

The table lists this clone with a few counts. The rearrangement links TRBV5-1 to TRBJ2-6; TRBD1 might be the D (7 bases). The CDR3 extends over 19 amino acids. Between the trimmed V and J ends, which lost 4 bases and 0 bases, there was a span of 20 bases. Germline V gives CDR1 SGHRS, CDR2 YFSETQ. CDR3 sequence (DNA): TGCGCCAGCAGCGGGGGGACAGCAGGAACGAGCTCTGGGGCCAACGTCCTGACTTTC. Its protein is CASSGGTAGTSSGANVLTF.

This clone was recorded only once. The gene calls are TRBV13 and TRBJ1-2; D remains unclear. Germline CDR1 PRHDT, CDR2 FYEKMQ (reference sequence). With 1 base removed from V and 7 bases from J, the gap between germline ends came to 10 bases. The length of the CDR3 is 13 residues. This CDR3 reads CASSLVAGGGYTF. As DNA, the CDR3 is TGTGCCAGCAGCTTAGTGGCAGGTGGTGGCTACACCTTC.

The chain uses TRBV10-1 and TRBJ2-7; D gene uncertain. V lost 6 bases, J lost 5 bases, and 14 bases lay in between. The CDR3 spans 13 residues. In germline, CDR1 is WNHNN, CDR2 SYGVQD (reference sequence). The CDR3 nucleotides are TGCGCCAGCAGCTCTCTAAACCGGAACGAGCAGTACTTC. Translating it yields CASSSLNRNEQYF.